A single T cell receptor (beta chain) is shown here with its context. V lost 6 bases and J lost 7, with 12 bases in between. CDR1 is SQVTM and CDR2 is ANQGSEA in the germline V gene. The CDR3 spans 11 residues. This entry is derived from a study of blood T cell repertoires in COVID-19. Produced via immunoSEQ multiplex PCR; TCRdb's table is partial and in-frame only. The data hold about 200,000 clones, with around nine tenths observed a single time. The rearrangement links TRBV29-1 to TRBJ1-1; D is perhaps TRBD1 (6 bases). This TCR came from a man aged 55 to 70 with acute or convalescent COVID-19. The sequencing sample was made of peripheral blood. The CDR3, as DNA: TGCAGCGTACGACAGGTGGATGAAGCTTTCTTT. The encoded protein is CSVRQVDEAFF.